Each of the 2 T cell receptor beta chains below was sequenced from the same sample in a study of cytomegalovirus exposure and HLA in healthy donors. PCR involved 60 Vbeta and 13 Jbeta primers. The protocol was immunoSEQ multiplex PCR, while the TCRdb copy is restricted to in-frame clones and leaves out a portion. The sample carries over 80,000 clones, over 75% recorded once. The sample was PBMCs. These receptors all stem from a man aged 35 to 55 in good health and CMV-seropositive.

The CDR3: CASSQQGYGYTF. DNA of the CDR3: TGTGCCAGCAGCCAACAGGGCTATGGCTACACCTTC. The chain couples TRBV6-6 to TRBJ1-2, with a possible D match to TRBD1 (6 bases). The CDR3 is made up of 12 amino acids. V shed 6 bases and J shed 4 bases, with 9 bases lying between them. From germline, CDR1 is MNHNY and CDR2 SVGAGI (reference sequence).

DNA of the CDR3: TGTGCCAGCAGCCCTACTTGGGGGGGCGAATACGAGCAGTACTTC. Its translation is CASSPTWGGEYEQYF. The chain couples TRBV6-5 to TRBJ2-7, with TRBD2 as a possible D gene (7 bases). Between the trimmed V and J ends, which lost 6 bases and 4 bases, there was a span of 19 bases. The CDR3 has 15 residues. Looked up from germline, CDR1 is MNHEY and CDR2 is SVGAGI.